This TCR beta chain was recovered during a study of blood T cells in healthy people across ages. The CDR3 extends over 14 amino acids. Trimming stripped 5 bases from V and 5 bases from J, with 16 bases between. Germline lookup yields CDR1 MNHNS and CDR2 SASEGT. With a J-beta primer mix and a sample-barcoded 5' primer, a second PCR ran about 6 to 11 cycles. TCRdb used MiXCR to reprocess the 5' RACE reads, holding one entry per CDR3 protein. This sample has 1.5 million to 2 million distinct CDR3 sequences, with roughly 30% found just once. Sequenced sample: blood. The TCR comes from a woman aged 25 to 39 in good health. V is TRBV6-1 and J is TRBJ2-7; TRBD2 is a possible D gene (5 bases). CDR3 in amino acids: CASSPDFPRNEQYF. CDR3 nucleotide sequence: TGTGCCAGCAGTCCGGACTTCCCGCGGAACGAGCAGTACTTC.